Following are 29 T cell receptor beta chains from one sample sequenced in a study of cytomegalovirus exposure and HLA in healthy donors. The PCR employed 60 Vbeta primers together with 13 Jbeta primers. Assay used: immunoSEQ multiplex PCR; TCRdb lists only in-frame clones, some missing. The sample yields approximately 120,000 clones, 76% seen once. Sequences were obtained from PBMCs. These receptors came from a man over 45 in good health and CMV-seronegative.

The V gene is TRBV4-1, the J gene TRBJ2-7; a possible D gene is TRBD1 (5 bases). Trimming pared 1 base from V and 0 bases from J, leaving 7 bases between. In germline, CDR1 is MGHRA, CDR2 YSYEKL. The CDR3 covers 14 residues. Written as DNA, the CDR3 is TGCGCCAGCAGCCAAGGGACATACTCCTACGAGCAGTACTTC. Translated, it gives CASSQGTYSYEQYF.

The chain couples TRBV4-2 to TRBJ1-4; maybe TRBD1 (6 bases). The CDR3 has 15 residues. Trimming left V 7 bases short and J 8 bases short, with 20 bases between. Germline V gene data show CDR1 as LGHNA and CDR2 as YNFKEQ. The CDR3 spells CASTPRGGPAEKLFF. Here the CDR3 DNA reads TGTGCCAGCACCCCAAGGGGGGGGCCCGCGGAAAAACTGTTTTTT.

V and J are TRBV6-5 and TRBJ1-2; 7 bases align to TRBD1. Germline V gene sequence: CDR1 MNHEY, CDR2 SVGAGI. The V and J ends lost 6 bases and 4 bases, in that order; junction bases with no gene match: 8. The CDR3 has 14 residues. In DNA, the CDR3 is TGTGCCAGCAGGGAACCGGGACAGTCCTATGGCTACACCTTC. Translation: CASREPGQSYGYTF.

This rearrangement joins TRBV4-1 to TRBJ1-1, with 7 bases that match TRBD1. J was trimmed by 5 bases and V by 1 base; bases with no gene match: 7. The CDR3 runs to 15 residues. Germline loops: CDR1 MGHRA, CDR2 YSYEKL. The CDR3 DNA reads TGCGCCAGCAGCCAAGTCGGCAGGGGGAGAACTGAAGCTTTCTTT. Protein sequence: CASSQVGRGRTEAFF.

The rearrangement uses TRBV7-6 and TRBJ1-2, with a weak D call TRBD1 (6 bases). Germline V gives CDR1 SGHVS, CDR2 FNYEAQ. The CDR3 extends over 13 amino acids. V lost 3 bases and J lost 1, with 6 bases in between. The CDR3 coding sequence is TGTGCCAGCAGCTTGGACAGTAACTATGGCTACACCTTC. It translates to CASSLDSNYGYTF. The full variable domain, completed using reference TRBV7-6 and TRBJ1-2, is GAGVSQSPRYKVTKRGQDVALRCDPISGHVSLYWYRQALGQGPEFLTYFNYEAQQDKSGLPNDRFSAERPEGSISTLTIQRTEQRDSAMYRCASSLDSNYGYTFGSGTRLTVV.

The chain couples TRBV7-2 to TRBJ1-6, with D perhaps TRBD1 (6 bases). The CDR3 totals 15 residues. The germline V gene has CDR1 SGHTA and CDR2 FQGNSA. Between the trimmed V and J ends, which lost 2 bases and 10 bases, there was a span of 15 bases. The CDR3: CASSLQGSSESPLHF. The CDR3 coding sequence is TGTGCCAGCAGCTTACAGGGGAGTTCAGAATCACCCCTCCACTTT.

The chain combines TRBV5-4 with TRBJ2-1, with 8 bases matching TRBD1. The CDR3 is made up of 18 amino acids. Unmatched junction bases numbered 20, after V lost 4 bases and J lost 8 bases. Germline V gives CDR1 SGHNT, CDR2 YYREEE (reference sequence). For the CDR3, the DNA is TGTGCCAGCAGCCTACAACCGGCCGGACAGGGAATAATCTATGAGCAGTTCTTC. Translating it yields CASSLQPAGQGIIYEQFF. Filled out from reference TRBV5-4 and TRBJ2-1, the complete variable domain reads ETGVTQSPTHLIKTRGQQVTLRCSSQSGHNTVSWYQQALGQGPQFIFQYYREEENGRGNFPPRFSGLQFPNYSSELNVNALELDDSALYLCASSLQPAGQGIIYEQFFGPGTRLTVL.

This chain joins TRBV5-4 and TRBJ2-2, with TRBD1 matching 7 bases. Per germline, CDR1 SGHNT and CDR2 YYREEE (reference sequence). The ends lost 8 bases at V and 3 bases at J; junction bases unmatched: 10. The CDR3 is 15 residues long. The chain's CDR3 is CASTKSGTDTGELFF. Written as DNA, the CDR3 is TGTGCCAGTACGAAATCCGGGACAGACACCGGGGAGCTGTTTTTT.

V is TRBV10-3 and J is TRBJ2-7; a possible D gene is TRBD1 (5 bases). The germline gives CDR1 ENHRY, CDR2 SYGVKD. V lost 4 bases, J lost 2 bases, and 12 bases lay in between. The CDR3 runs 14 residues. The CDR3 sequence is CAISGGQGTYEQYF. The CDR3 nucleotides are TGTGCCATCAGTGGGGGTCAGGGAACCTACGAGCAGTACTTC.

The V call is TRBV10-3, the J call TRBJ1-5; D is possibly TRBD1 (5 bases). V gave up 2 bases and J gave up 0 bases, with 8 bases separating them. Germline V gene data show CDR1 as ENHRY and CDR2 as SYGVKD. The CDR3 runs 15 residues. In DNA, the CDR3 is TGTGCCATCAGTGAGCGGGGGGATAGCAATCAGCCCCAGCATTTT. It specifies CAISERGDSNQPQHF.

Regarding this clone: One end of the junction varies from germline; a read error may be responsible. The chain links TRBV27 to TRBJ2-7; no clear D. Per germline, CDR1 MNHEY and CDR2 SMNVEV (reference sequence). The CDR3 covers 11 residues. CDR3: CASGFQVGQYF. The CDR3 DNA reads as TGTGCCAGCGGTTTCCAGGTCGGGCAGTACTTC.

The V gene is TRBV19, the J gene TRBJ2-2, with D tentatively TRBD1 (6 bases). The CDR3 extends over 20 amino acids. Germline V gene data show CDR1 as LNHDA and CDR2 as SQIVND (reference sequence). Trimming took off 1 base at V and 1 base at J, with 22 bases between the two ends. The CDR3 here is CASSIAHHQTGSLNTGELFF. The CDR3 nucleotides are TGTGCCAGTAGTATAGCCCACCACCAAACAGGGTCACTGAACACCGGGGAGCTGTTTTTT.

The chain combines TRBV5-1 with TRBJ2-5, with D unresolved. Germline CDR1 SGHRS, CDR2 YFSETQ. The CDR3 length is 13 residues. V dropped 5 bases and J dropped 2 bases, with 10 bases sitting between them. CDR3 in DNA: TGCGCCAGCAGGACAATTTCGCAAGAGACCCAGTACTTC. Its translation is CASRTISQETQYF.

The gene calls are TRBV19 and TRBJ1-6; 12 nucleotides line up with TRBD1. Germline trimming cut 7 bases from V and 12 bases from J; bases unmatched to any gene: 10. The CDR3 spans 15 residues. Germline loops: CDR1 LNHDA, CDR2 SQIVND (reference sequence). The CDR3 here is CASTSRGQGAEPLHF. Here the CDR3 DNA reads TGTGCCAGTACCTCCAGGGGACAGGGGGCAGAACCCCTCCACTTT. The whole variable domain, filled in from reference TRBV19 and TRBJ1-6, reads DGGITQSPKYLFRKEGQNVTLSCEQNLNHDAMYWYRQDPGQGLRLIYYSQIVNDFQKGDIAEGYSVSREKKESFPLTVTSAQKNPTAFYLCASTSRGQGAEPLHFGNGTRLTVT.

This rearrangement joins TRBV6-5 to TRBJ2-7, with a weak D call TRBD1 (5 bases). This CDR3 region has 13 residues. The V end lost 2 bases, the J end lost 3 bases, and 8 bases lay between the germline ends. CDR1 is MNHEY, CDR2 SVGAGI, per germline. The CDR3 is CASSYRQGYEQYV. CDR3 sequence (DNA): TGTGCCAGCAGTTACCGCCAGGGCTACGAGCAGTACGTC.

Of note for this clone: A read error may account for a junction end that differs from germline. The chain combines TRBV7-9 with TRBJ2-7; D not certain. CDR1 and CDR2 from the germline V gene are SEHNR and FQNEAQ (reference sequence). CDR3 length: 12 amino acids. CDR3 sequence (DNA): TGTTCCAGCAGCTTAGGTAACTACGAGCAGTACTTC. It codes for CSSSLGNYEQYF.

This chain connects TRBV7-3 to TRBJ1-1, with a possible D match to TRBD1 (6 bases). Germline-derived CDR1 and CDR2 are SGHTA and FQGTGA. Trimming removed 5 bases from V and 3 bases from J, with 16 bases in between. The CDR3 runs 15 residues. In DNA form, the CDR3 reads TGTGCCAGCAGCACCCCAGGGGTGGGGGACACTGAAGCTTTCTTT. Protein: CASSTPGVGDTEAFF. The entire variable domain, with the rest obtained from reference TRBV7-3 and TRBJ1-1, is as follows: GAGVSQTPSNKVTEKGKYVELRCDPISGHTALYWYRQSLGQGPEFLIYFQGTGAADDSGLPNDRFFAVRPEGSVSTLKIQRTERGDSAVYLCASSTPGVGDTEAFFGQGTRLTVV.

In nucleotides, the CDR3 is TGTGCCAGTAGCCCAGCGCAGGGAAGGGAGGGCCAGCCCCAGCATTTT. Protein product: CASSPAQGREGQPQHF. This chain uses TRBV19 with TRBJ1-5; possible D gene TRBD1, 5 bases. The length of the CDR3 is 16 residues. Germline lookup yields CDR1 LNHDA and CDR2 SQIVND (reference sequence). The ends were cut back, 6 bases at V and 7 bases at J, with 22 bases in the middle.

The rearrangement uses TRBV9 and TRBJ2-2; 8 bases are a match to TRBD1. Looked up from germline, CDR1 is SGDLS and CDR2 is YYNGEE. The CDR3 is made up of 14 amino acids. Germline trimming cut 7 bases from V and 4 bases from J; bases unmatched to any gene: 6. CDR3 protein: CASSFDRGTGELFF. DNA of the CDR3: TGTGCCAGCTCTTTCGACAGGGGCACCGGGGAGCTGTTTTTT.

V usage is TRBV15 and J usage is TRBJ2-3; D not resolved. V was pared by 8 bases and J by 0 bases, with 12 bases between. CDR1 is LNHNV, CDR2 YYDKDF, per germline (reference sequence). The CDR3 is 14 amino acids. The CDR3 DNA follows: TGTGCCACCCTCAGGTCCACTAGCACAGATACGCAGTATTTT. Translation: CATLRSTSTDTQYF. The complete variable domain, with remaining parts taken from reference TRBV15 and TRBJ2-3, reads DAMVIQNPRYQVTQFGKPVTLSCSQTLNHNVMYWYQQKSSQAPKLLFHYYDKDFNNEADTPDNFQSRRPNTSFCFLDIRSPGLGDTAMYLCATLRSTSTDTQYFGPGTRLTVL.

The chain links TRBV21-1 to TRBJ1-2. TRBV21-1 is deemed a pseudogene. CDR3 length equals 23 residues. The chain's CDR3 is CASSKVNRIQNEILGGLGYGYTF. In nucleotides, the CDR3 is TGTGCCAGCAGCAAAGTCAACCGAATCCAAAACGAAATCCTCGGGGGGCTCGGCTATGGCTACACCTTC.

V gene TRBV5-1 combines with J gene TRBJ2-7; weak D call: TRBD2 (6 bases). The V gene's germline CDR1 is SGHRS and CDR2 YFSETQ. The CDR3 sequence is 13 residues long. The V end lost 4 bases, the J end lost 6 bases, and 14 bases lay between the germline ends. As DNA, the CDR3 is TGCGCCAGCAGCCCTGGGGTGGAGGGCGAGCAGTACTTC. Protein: CASSPGVEGEQYF.

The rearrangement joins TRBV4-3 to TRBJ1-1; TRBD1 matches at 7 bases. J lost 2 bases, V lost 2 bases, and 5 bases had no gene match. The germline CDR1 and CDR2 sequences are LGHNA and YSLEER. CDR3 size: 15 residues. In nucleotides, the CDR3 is TGCGCCAGCAGCCAACATAGGGGGCGCAACACTGAAGCTTTCTTT. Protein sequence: CASSQHRGRNTEAFF.

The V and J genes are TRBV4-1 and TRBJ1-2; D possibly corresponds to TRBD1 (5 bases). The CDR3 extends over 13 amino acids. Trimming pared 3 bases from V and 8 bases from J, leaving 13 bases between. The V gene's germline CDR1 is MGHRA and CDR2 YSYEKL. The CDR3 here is CASSQTGAGGYTF. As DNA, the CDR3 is TGCGCCAGCAGCCAGACTGGGGCAGGGGGCTACACCTTC.

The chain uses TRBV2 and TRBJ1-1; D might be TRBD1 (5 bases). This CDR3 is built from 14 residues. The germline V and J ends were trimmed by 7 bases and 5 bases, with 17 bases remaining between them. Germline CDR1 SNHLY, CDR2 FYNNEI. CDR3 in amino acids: CASTFTAGETEAFF. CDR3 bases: TGTGCCAGCACCTTCACCGCGGGGGAAACTGAAGCTTTCTTT.

The CDR3 loop reads CASSLGLAESTDTQYF. The DNA of the CDR3 is TGTGCCAGCAGCCTGGGACTAGCGGAGAGCACAGATACGCAGTATTTT. V usage is TRBV7-9 and J usage is TRBJ2-3; 11 nucleotides match TRBD2. Unmatched junction bases numbered 4, after V lost 5 bases and J lost 0 bases. CDR1 and CDR2 from the germline V gene are SEHNR and FQNEAQ (reference sequence). CDR3 length: 16 residues. The variable domain in full, with the rest retrieved from reference TRBV7-9 and TRBJ2-3, is DTGVSQNPRHKITKRGQNVTFRCDPISEHNRLYWYRQTLGQGPEFLTYFQNEAQLEKSRLLSDRFSAERPKGSFSTLEIQRTEQGDSAMYLCASSLGLAESTDTQYFGPGTRLTVL.

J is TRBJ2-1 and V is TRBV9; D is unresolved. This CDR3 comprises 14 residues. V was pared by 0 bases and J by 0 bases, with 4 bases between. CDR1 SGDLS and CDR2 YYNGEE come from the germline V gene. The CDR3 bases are TGTGCCAGCAGCGTAGACAGCTCCTACAATGAGCAGTTCTTC. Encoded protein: CASSVDSSYNEQFF.

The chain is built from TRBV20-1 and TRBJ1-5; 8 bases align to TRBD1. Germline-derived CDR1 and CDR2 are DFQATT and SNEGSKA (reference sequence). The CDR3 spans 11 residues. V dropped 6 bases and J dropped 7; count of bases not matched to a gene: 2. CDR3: CSARQGQPQHF. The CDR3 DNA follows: TGCAGTGCACGACAGGGGCAGCCCCAGCATTTT.

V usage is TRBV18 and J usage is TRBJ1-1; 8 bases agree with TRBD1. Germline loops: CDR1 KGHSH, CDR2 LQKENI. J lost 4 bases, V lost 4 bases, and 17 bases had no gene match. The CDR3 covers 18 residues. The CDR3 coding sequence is TGTGCCAGCTCACTGGACAGGGTAGAAAGGGCTCTTGGCACTGAAGCTTTCTTT. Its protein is CASSLDRVERALGTEAFF.